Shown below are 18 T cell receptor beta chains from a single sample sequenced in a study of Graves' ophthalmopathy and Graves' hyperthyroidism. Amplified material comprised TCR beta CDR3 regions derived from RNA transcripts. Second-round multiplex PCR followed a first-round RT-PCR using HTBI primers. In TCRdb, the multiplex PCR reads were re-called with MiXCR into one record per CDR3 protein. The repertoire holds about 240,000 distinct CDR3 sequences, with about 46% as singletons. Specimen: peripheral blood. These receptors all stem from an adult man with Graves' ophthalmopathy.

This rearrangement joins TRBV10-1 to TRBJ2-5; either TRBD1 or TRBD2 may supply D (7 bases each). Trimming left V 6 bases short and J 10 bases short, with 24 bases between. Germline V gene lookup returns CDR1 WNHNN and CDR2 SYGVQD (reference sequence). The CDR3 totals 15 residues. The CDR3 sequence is CASSQGGGGPRNQYF. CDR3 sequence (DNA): TGCGCCAGCAGCCAAGGGGGCGGGGGACCTCGCAACCAGTACTTC.

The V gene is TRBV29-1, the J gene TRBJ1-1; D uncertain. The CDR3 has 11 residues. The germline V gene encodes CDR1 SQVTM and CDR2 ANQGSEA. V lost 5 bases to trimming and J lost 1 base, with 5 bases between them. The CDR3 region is CSVRQNTEAFF. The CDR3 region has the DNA TGCAGCGTTAGACAGAACACTGAAGCTTTCTTT.

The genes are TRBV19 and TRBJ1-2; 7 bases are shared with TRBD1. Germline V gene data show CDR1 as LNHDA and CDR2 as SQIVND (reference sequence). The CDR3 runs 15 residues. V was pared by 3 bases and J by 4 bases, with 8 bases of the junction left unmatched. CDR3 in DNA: TGTGCCAGTAGTATTGGAGGGGGCTGGGTCTATGGCTACACCTTC. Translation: CASSIGGGWVYGYTF. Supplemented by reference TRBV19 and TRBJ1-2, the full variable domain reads DGGITQSPKYLFRKEGQNVTLSCEQNLNHDAMYWYRQDPGQGLRLIYYSQIVNDFQKGDIAEGYSVSREKKESFPLTVTSAQKNPTAFYLCASSIGGGWVYGYTFGSGTRLTVV.

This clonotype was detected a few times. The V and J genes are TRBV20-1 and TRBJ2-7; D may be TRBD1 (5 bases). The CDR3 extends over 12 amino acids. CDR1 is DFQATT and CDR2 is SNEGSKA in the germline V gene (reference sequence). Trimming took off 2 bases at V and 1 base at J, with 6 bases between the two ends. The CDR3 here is CSARRQSYEQYF. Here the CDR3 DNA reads TGCAGTGCTAGACGACAGTCCTACGAGCAGTACTTC.

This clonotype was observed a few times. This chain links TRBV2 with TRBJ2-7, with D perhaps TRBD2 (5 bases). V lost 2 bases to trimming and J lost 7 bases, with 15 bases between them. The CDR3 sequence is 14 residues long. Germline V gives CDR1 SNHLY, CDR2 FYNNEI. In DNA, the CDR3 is TGTGCCAGCAGTGAACATCCTAGCCCCTGGGAGCAGTACTTC. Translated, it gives CASSEHPSPWEQYF.

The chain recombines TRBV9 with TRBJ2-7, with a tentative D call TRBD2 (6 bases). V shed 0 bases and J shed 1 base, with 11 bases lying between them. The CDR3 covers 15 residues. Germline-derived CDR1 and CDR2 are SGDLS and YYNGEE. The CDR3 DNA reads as TGTGCCAGCAGCGTAGGGGTAGCGGAGTCCTACGAGCAGTACTTC. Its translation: CASSVGVAESYEQYF.

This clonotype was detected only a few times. CDR3 amino acids: CASSVGAAGGLPLHF. The CDR3 DNA reads TGTGCCAGCAGCGTAGGAGCAGCTGGTGGTTTACCCCTCCACTTT. The V gene is TRBV9, the J gene TRBJ1-6; no clear D. The germline V gene encodes CDR1 SGDLS and CDR2 YYNGEE. The CDR3 extends over 15 amino acids. Trimming took 0 bases from V and 12 from J, leaving 16 bases between them.

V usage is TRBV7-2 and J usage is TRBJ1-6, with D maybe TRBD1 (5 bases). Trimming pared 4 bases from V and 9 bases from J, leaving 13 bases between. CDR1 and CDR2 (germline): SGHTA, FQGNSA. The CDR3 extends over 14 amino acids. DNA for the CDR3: TGTGCCAGCAGCTCACGGGACGGCGGTTCACCCCTCCACTTT. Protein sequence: CASSSRDGGSPLHF.

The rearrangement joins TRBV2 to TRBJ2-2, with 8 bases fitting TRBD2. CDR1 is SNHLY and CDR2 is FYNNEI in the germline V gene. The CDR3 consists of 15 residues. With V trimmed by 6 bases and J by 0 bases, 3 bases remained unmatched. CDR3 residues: CASSGLASNTGELFF. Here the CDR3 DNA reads TGTGCCAGCAGCGGACTAGCTTCGAACACCGGGGAGCTGTTTTTT.

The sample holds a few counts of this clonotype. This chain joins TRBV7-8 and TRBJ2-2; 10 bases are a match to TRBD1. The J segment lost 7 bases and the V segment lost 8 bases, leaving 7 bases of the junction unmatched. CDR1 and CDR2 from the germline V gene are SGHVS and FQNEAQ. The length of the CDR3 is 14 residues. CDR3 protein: CASLTGGVGGELFF. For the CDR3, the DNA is TGTGCCAGCCTGACAGGGGGCGTCGGCGGGGAGCTGTTTTTT.

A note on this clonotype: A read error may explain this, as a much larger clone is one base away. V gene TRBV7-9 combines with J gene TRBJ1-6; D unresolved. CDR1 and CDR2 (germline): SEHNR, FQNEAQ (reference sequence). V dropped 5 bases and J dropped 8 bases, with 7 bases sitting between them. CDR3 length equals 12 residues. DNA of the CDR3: TGTGCCAGCAGCCACGGACATTCACCCCTCCACTTT. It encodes CASSHGHSPLHF.

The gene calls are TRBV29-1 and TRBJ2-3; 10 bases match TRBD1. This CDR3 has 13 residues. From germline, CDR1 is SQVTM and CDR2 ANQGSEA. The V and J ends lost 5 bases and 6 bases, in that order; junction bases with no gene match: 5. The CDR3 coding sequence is TGCAGCGTTCGACAGGGGGCAGGGGATACGCAGTATTTT. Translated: CSVRQGAGDTQYF.

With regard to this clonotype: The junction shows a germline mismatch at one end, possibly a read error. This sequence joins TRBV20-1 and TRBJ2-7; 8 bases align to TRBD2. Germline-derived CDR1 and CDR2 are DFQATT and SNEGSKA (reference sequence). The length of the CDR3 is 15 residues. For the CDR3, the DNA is TGCAGTGCTAGAGATCCAGCGGGGGAAACCTACAAGCAGTACTTC. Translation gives CSARDPAGETYKQYF.

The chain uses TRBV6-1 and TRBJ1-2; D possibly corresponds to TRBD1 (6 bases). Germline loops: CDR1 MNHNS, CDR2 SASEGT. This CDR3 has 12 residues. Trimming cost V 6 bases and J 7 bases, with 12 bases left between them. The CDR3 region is CASSRDTLGYTF. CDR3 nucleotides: TGTGCCAGCAGCCGGGACACGCTTGGCTACACCTTC.

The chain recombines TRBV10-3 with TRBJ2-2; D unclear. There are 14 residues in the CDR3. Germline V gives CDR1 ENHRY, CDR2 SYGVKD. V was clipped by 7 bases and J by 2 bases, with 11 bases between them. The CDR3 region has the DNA TGTGCCATCACAATAACAGCTAACACCGGGGAGCTGTTTTTT. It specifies CAITITANTGELFF.

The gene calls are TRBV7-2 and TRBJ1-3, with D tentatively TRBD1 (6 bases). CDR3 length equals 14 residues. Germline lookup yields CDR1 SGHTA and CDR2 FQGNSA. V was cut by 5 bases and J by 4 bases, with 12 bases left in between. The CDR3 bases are TGTGCCAGCAGCCCTGGACAGATAGGAAACACCATATATTTT. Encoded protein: CASSPGQIGNTIYF.

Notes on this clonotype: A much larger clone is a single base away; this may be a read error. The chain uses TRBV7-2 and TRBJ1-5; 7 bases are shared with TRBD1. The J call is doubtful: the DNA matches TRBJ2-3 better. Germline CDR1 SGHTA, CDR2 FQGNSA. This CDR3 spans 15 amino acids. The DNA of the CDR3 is TGTGCCAGCAGCCAGAACAGGGGCGGCAATCAGCCCCAGTATTTT. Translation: CASSQNRGGNQPQYF.

The DNA of the CDR3 is TGTGCCAGCAGCACGGGACTAGCGGGGAACACCGGGGAGCTGTTTTTT. This sequence encodes CASSTGLAGNTGELFF. The chain combines TRBV7-3 with TRBJ2-2, with 12 bases aligning to TRBD2. The length of the CDR3 is 16 residues. Trimming removed 5 bases from V and 1 base from J; junction bases left unmatched: 2. Germline values: CDR1 SGHTA, CDR2 FQGTGA.